The T cell receptor (beta chain) under discussion was sequenced for a study of cytomegalovirus exposure and HLA in healthy donors. At the level of the study: Across almost 400 genotyped donors, 81% landed in the Caucasian-associated ancestry cluster.

The table lists this clone with a few counts. Its antigen is not known. Study conclusions and caveats: Apparent HLA restriction characterized most CMV-associated TCR beta chains in a later analysis. The study assumed roughly uniform donor sequencing depth for presence/absence analyses. Relative to equally common others, HLA-associated TCR beta chains showed greater clonal expansion in a later analysis.

PCR employed 60 Vbeta and 13 Jbeta primers. Repertoires were generated with immunoSEQ multiplex PCR, while TCRdb's copy carries only in-frame clones and drops some. In the table there are around 90,000 clones, approximately 86% of which are singletons. The germline V gene encodes CDR1 SGHAT and CDR2 FQDESV (reference sequence). The CDR3 sequence is 16 residues long. J was trimmed by 8 bases and V by 0 bases; bases with no gene match: 8. The rearrangement joins TRBV11-1 to TRBJ2-1, with 9 bases matching TRBD2. The TCR sequence derives from a man aged 30 to 39 in good health and CMV-seropositive. Sequenced sample: PBMCs. The CDR3 here is CASSLAMSSGIYEQFF. CDR3 DNA sequence: TGTGCCAGCAGCTTAGCGATGTCTAGCGGGATATATGAGCAGTTCTTC.